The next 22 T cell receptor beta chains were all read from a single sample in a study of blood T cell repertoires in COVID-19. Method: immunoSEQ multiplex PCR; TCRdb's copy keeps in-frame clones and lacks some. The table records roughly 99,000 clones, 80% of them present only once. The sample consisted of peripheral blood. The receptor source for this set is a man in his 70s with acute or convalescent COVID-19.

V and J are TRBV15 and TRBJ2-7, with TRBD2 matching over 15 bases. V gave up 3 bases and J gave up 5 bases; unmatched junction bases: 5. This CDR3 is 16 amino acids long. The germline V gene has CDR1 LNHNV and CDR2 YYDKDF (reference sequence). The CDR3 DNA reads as TGTGCCACCAGCAGCGGACTAGCGGGGGGGCGGGACGAGCAGTACTTC. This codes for CATSSGLAGGRDEQYF.

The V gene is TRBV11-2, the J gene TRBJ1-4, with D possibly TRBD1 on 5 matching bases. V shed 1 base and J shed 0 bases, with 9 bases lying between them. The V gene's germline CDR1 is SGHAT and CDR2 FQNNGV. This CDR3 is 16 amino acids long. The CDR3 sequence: CASSLGQLATNEKLFF. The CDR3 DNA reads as TGTGCCAGCAGCTTAGGACAGCTTGCAACTAATGAAAAACTGTTTTTT.

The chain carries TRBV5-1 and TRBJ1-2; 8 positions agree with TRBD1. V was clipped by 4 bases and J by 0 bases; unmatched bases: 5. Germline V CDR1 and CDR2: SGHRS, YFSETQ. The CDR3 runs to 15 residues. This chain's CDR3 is CASSHGTGSNYGYTF. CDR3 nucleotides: TGCGCCAGCAGCCATGGGACAGGCTCTAACTATGGCTACACCTTC.

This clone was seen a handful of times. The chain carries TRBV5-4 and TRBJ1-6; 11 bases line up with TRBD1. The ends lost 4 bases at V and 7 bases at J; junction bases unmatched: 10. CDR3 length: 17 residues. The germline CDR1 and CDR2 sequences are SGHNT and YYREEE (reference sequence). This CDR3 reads CASSHAGQGARNSPLHF. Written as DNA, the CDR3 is TGTGCCAGCAGCCACGCTGGACAGGGGGCAAGGAATTCACCCCTCCACTTT.

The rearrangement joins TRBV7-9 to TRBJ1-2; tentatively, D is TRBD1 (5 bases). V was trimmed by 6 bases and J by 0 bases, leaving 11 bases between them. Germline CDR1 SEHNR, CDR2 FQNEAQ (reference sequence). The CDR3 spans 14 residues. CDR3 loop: CASRSGQSNYGYTF. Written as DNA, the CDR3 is TGTGCCAGCAGATCAGGGCAATCTAACTATGGCTACACCTTC.

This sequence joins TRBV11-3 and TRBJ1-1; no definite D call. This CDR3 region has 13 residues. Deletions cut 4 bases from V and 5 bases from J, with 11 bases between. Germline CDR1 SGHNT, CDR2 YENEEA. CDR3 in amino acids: CASSSTSGTEAFF. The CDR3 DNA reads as TGTGCCAGCAGCTCAACCTCGGGGACTGAAGCTTTCTTT.

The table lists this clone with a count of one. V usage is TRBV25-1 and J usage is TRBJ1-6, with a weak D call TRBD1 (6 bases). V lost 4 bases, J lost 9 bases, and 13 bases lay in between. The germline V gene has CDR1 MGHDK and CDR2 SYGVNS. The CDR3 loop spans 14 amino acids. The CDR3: CASSVGLQGSPLHF. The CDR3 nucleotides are TGTGCCAGCAGTGTAGGCCTACAGGGTTCACCCCTCCACTTT.

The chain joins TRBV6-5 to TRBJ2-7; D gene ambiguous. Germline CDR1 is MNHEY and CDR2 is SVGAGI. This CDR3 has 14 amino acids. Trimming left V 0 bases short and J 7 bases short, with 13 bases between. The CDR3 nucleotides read TGTGCCAGCAGTTACTCGACTGCGGATGGGGAGCAGTACTTC. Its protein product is CASSYSTADGEQYF.

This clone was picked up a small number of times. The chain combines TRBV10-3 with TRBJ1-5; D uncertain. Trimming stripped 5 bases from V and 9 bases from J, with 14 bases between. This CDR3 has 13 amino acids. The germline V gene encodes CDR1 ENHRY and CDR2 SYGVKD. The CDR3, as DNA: TGTGCCATCAGTCCCGGCGCCGAGCGGCCCCAGCATTTT. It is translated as CAISPGAERPQHF.

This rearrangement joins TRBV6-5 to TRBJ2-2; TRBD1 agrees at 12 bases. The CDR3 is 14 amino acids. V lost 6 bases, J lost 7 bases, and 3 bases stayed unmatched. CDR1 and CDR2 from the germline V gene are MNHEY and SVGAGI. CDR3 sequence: CASRGQGAGGELFF. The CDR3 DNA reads TGTGCCAGCAGGGGACAGGGGGCAGGCGGGGAGCTGTTTTTT.

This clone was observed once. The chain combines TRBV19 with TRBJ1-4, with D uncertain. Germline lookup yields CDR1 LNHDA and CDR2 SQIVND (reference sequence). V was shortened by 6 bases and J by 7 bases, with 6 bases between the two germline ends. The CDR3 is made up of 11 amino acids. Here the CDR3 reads CASRLTEKLFF. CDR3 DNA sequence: TGTGCCAGTAGGCTAACTGAAAAACTGTTTTTT.

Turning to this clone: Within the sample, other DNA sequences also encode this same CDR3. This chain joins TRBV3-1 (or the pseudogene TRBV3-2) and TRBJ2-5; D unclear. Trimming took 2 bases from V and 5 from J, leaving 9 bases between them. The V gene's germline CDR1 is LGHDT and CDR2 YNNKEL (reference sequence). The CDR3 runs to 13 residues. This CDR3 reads CASSQRASETQYF. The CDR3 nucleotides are TGTGCCAGCAGCCAACGAGCGAGTGAGACCCAGTACTTC.

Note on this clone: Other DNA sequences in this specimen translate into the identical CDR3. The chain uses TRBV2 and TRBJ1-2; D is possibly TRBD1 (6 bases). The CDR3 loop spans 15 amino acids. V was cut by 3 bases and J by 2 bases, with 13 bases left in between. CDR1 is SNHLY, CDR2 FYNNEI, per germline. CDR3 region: CASSEEAGANYGYTF. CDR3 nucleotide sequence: TGTGCCAGCAGTGAGGAAGCGGGGGCGAACTATGGCTACACCTTC.

The CDR3: CASRLTDYNSPLHF. CDR3 in DNA: TGTGCCAGCAGACTGACAGACTATAATTCACCCCTCCACTTT. The chain combines TRBV6-5 with TRBJ1-6; possibly TRBD1 for D (5 bases). Germline V gives CDR1 MNHEY, CDR2 SVGAGI. The CDR3 consists of 14 residues. Trimming cost V 6 bases and J 3 bases, with 9 bases left between them.

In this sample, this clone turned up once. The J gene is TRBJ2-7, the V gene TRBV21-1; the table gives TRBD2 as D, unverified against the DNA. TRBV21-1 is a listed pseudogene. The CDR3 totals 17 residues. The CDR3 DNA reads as TGTGCCAGCAAAGGGCACCCTAGTACGGGACTCAGCTACGAGCAGTACTTC. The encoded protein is CASKGHPSTGLSYEQYF.

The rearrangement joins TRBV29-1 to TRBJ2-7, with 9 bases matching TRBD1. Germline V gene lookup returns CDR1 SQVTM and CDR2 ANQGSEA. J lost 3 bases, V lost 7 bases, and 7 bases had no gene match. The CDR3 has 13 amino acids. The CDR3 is CSGGGQGGYEQYF. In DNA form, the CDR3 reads TGCAGCGGGGGGGGACAGGGCGGCTACGAGCAGTACTTC.

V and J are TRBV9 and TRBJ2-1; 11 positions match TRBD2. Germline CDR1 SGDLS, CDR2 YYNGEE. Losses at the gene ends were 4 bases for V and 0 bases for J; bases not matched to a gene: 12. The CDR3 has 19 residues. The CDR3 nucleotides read TGTGCCAGCAGCTTGTGGGGACTAGCGGTCTATAGCTCCTACAATGAGCAGTTCTTC. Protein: CASSLWGLAVYSSYNEQFF. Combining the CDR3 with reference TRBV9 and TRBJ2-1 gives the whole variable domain DSGVTQTPKHLITATGQRVTLRCSPRSGDLSVYWYQQSLDQGLQFLIQYYNGEERAKGNILERFSAQQFPDLHSELNLSSLELGDSALYFCASSLWGLAVYSSYNEQFFGPGTRLTVL.

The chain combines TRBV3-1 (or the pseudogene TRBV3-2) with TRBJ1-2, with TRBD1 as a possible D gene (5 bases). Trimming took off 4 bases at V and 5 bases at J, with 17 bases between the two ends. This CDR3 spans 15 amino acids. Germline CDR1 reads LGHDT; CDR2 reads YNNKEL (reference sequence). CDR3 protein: CASSLSGGAGYGYTF. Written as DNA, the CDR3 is TGTGCCAGCAGCCTTTCGGGAGGGGCGGGGTATGGCTACACCTTC.

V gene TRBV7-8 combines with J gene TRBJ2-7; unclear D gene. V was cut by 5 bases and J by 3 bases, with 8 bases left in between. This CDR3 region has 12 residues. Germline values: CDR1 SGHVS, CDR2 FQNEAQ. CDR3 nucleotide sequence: TGTGCCAGCAGCCCTCTCGGCTACGAGCAGTACTTC. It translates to CASSPLGYEQYF.

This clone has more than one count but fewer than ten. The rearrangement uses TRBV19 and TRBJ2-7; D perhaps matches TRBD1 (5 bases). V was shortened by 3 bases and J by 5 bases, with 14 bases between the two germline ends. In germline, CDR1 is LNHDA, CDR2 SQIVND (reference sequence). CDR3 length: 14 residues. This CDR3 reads CASSIKGYHHEQYF. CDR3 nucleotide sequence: TGTGCCAGTAGTATTAAGGGGTACCATCACGAGCAGTACTTC.

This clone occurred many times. CDR3 sequence (DNA): TGTGCCAGCAGCGTAGACCAATACCCTCCAGACTACACCTTC. Translation: CASSVDQYPPDYTF. V is TRBV9 and J is TRBJ1-2; D remains ambiguous. Per the germline V gene, CDR1 is SGDLS and CDR2 is YYNGEE. The CDR3 has 14 amino acids. V lost 0 bases and J lost 10, with 16 bases in between.

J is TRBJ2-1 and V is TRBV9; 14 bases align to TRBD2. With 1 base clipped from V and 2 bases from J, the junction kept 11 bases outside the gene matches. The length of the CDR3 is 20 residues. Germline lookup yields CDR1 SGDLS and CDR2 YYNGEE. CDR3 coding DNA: TGTGCCAGCAGCGTATCGACCGGGACTAGCGGGGGACTTCCCTACAATGAGCAGTTCTTC. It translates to CASSVSTGTSGGLPYNEQFF. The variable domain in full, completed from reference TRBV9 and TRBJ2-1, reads DSGVTQTPKHLITATGQRVTLRCSPRSGDLSVYWYQQSLDQGLQFLIQYYNGEERAKGNILERFSAQQFPDLHSELNLSSLELGDSALYFCASSVSTGTSGGLPYNEQFFGPGTRLTVL.